These 12 T cell receptor beta chains came from one sample sequenced in a study of neurological immune-mediated disorders. TCRdb reprocessed the 5' RACE reads with MiXCR, giving one entry per CDR3 protein. In the table there are 65,000 to 90,000 distinct CDR3 sequences, about 9.4% of which are singletons. The sequenced sample consisted of PBMCs. The receptors derive from a man aged 35-49 years in good health.

This clonotype was seen many times. The chain is built from TRBV5-1 and TRBJ1-4, with D uncertain. The CDR3 has 17 amino acids. Germline V CDR1 and CDR2: SGHRS, YFSETQ. Trimming pared 0 bases from V and 0 bases from J, leaving 12 bases between. CDR3 region: CASSLAASQATNEKLFF. As DNA, the CDR3 is TGCGCCAGCAGCTTGGCCGCCAGCCAAGCAACTAATGAAAAACTGTTTTTT.

This clonotype was detected many times. J is TRBJ2-1 and V is TRBV3-1, with D possibly TRBD1 on 5 matching bases. The ends were cut back, 4 bases at V and 14 bases at J, with 18 bases in the middle. The length of the CDR3 is 13 residues. Germline V gene sequence: CDR1 LGHDT, CDR2 YNNKEL (reference sequence). The CDR3 is CASSPLGPSGKFF. The CDR3 DNA sequence: TGTGCCAGCAGCCCATTGGGGCCCTCTGGGAAGTTCTTC.

This clonotype was seen at least ten times. The gene calls are TRBV7-3 and TRBJ1-2; possibly TRBD1 for D (5 bases). Germline assignment: CDR1 SGHTA and CDR2 FQGTGA. The CDR3 is 14 amino acids. Trimming left V 5 bases short and J 1 base short, with 11 bases between. The CDR3, as DNA: TGTGCCAGCAGCCCCGGAGGGGATAACTATGGCTACACCTTC. It translates to CASSPGGDNYGYTF. Looking up the rest from reference TRBV7-3 and TRBJ1-2 gives the full variable domain: GAGVSQTPSNKVTEKGKYVELRCDPISGHTALYWYRQSLGQGPEFLIYFQGTGAADDSGLPNDRFFAVRPEGSVSTLKIQRTERGDSAVYLCASSPGGDNYGYTFGSGTRLTVV.

This clonotype was recorded at least ten times. The chain joins TRBV7-2 to TRBJ2-7; a possible D gene is TRBD1 (6 bases). The CDR3 runs to 13 residues. V was pared by 4 bases and J by 6 bases, with 13 bases between. The germline gives CDR1 SGHTA, CDR2 FQGNSA. CDR3: CASSSSQGGEQYF. CDR3 sequence (DNA): TGTGCCAGCAGCTCCTCACAGGGCGGCGAGCAGTACTTC. Together with reference TRBV7-2 and TRBJ2-7, the CDR3 gives the full variable domain: GAGVSQSPSNKVTEKGKDVELRCDPISGHTALYWYRQSLGQGLEFLIYFQGNSAPDKSGLPSDRFSAERTGGSVSTLTIQRTQQEDSAVYLCASSSSQGGEQYFGPGTRLTVT.

This clonotype was seen ten or more times. The chain joins TRBV13 to TRBJ2-7; TRBD1 aligns across 7 bases. Germline loops: CDR1 PRHDT, CDR2 FYEKMQ (reference sequence). There are 15 residues in the CDR3. With 5 bases clipped from V and 5 bases from J, the junction kept 12 bases outside the gene matches. The CDR3: CASSGFNRGGDEQYF. CDR3 nucleotides: TGTGCCAGCAGCGGATTCAACAGGGGCGGCGACGAGCAGTACTTC. Full variable domain (outside the CDR3, taken from reference TRBV13 and TRBJ2-7): AAGVIQSPRHLIKEKRETATLKCYPIPRHDTVYWYQQGPGQDPQFLISFYEKMQSDKGSIPDRFSAQQFSDYHSELNMSSLELGDSALYFCASSGFNRGGDEQYFGPGTRLTVT.

This chain joins TRBV18 and TRBJ2-3; tentatively, D is TRBD1 (6 bases). The closer fit of TRBJ2-5 to the DNA end suggests the J call may be wrong. Germline lookup yields CDR1 KGHSH and CDR2 LQKENI. The CDR3 contains 15 residues. DNA for the CDR3: TGTGCCAGCTCACCCATCCGGGACACCCATACGGCCCAGTACTTC. As protein: CASSPIRDTHTAQYF.

This clonotype showed up many times. This chain uses TRBV5-1 with TRBJ2-1; TRBD1 aligns across 9 bases. V lost 6 bases, J lost 8 bases, and 6 bases stayed unmatched. The CDR3 extends over 13 amino acids. Germline loops: CDR1 SGHRS, CDR2 YFSETQ. The CDR3 nucleotides are TGCGCCAGCAATCCAGGGGACAGGGATGAGCAGTTCTTC. Translated: CASNPGDRDEQFF.

This clonotype was counted many times. V gene TRBV7-2 combines with J gene TRBJ2-5; no firm D call. Trimming took 1 base from V and 4 from J, leaving 7 bases between them. Germline-derived CDR1 and CDR2 are SGHTA and FQGNSA. The CDR3 loop spans 13 amino acids. CDR3 nucleotides: TGTGCCAGCAGCTTAGGCGCGTTAGAGACCCAGTACTTC. It codes for CASSLGALETQYF.

This clonotype has at least ten counts. This chain links TRBV3-1 with TRBJ1-1; possibly TRBD1 for D (5 bases). The CDR3 spans 13 residues. Per the germline V gene, CDR1 is LGHDT and CDR2 is YNNKEL (reference sequence). The V and J ends lost 1 base and 4 bases respectively, with 7 bases between them. CDR3 sequence: CASSQGRGTEAFF. CDR3 sequence (DNA): TGTGCCAGCAGCCAAGGGAGGGGCACTGAAGCTTTCTTT. The full variable domain, completed using reference TRBV3-1 and TRBJ1-1, is DTAVSQTPKYLVTQMGNDKSIKCEQNLGHDTMYWYKQDSKKFLKIMFSYNNKELIINETVPNRFSPKSPDKAHLNLHINSLELGDSAVYFCASSQGRGTEAFFGQGTRLTVV.

This clonotype was recorded many times. This CDR3 reads CASSQDLIAGRRPDYEQYF. In DNA form, the CDR3 reads TGTGCCAGCAGCCAAGATTTGATTGCGGGACGGAGGCCGGACTACGAGCAGTACTTC. This chain links TRBV3-1 with TRBJ2-7; weak D call: TRBD2 (6 bases). The V end was cut by 0 bases, the J end by 3 bases, with 24 bases between. The CDR3 is 19 amino acids. The V gene's germline CDR1 is LGHDT and CDR2 YNNKEL (reference sequence).

Ten or more counts support this clonotype. CDR3 coding DNA: TGTGCCAGCAGTTTAACAGGAGGGGGAAAAGAGACCCAGTACTTC. Amino acids: CASSLTGGGKETQYF. The chain combines TRBV12-3 or TRBV12-4 with TRBJ2-5; D tentatively fits TRBD1 or TRBD2 (6 bases each). This CDR3 contains 15 residues. With 2 bases removed from V and 3 bases from J, the gap between germline ends came to 13 bases.

This clonotype was found many times. The rearrangement joins TRBV24-1 to TRBJ2-2, with 7 positions matching TRBD1. The CDR3 sequence is 16 residues long. V was pared by 3 bases and J by 5 bases, with 8 bases of the junction left unmatched. Germline V gene sequence: CDR1 KGHDR, CDR2 SFDVKD. CDR3 loop: CATSDRTGTATGELFF. In DNA, the CDR3 is TGTGCCACCAGTGATCGGACGGGGACAGCAACCGGGGAGCTGTTTTTT.